The 12 T cell receptor beta chains below come from one sample, sequenced in a study of blood T cell repertoires in COVID-19. Repertoires were generated with immunoSEQ multiplex PCR, while TCRdb's copy carries only in-frame clones and drops some. The sample contains roughly 120,000 clones, 55% to 75% of which appear only once. Sequencing was carried out using peripheral blood. These TCRs come from a human donor with acute or convalescent COVID-19. The donor label of this sample is uncertain.

The CDR3 sequence is CASSERTGRETQYF. The CDR3 DNA is TGCGCCAGCAGTGAAAGGACAGGGAGGGAGACCCAGTACTTC. The chain is built from TRBV10-2 and TRBJ2-5, with 8 bases identical to TRBD1. With 3 bases clipped from V and 5 bases from J, the junction kept 5 bases outside the gene matches. The germline gives CDR1 WSHSY, CDR2 SAAADI. The CDR3 is 14 amino acids.

V and J are TRBV12-3 or TRBV12-4 and TRBJ2-5; D ambiguous. CDR3 length: 11 residues. Trimming cost V 6 bases and J 5 bases, with 7 bases left between them. DNA of the CDR3: TGTGCCAGCAGCCACGGGGAGACCCAGTACTTC. Its protein product is CASSHGETQYF.

As to this clone: Different DNA sequences within this sample yield the same CDR3. The V call is TRBV7-2, the J call TRBJ1-6; TRBD1 aligns across 8 bases. With V trimmed by 5 bases and J by 6 bases, 6 bases remained unmatched. Germline loops: CDR1 SGHTA, CDR2 FQGNSA. The CDR3 contains 15 residues. Written as DNA, the CDR3 is TGTGCCAGCAGCGTCAAGACAGGGGTTAATTCACCCCTCCACTTT. Translation: CASSVKTGVNSPLHF.

V gene TRBV5-1 combines with J gene TRBJ2-2; tentative D call: TRBD1 (6 bases). This CDR3 has 13 amino acids. Per the germline V gene, CDR1 is SGHRS and CDR2 is YFSETQ. V lost 7 bases to trimming and J lost 7 bases, with 14 bases between them. The DNA of the CDR3 is TGCGCCAGCGGGGGACAAAAGGGCGGGGAGCTGTTTTTT. Residues: CASGGQKGGELFF.

This clone was seen a handful of times. This rearrangement joins TRBV7-2 to TRBJ2-1; 13 bases agree with TRBD2. Trimming took 0 bases from V and 7 from J; bases not matched to a gene: 0. The CDR3 contains 15 residues. Per germline, CDR1 SGHTA and CDR2 FQGNSA. The CDR3 DNA sequence: TGTGCCAGCAGCTTAGCACTAGCGGGGGGGAATGAGCAGTTCTTC. It codes for CASSLALAGGNEQFF. The whole variable domain, remainder taken from reference TRBV7-2 and TRBJ2-1, is GAGVSQSPSNKVTEKGKDVELRCDPISGHTALYWYRQSLGQGLEFLIYFQGNSAPDKSGLPSDRFSAERTGGSVSTLTIQRTQQEDSAVYLCASSLALAGGNEQFFGPGTRLTVL.

The J gene is TRBJ1-3, the V gene TRBV19; the D is unclear. The CDR3 is 12 residues long. V dropped 3 bases and J dropped 4 bases, with 4 bases sitting between them. Germline V CDR1 and CDR2: LNHDA, SQIVND (reference sequence). CDR3: CASSISGNTIYF. The CDR3 nucleotides are TGTGCCAGTAGTATTTCGGGAAACACCATATATTTT. The entire variable domain, with the rest obtained from reference TRBV19 and TRBJ1-3, is as follows: DGGITQSPKYLFRKEGQNVTLSCEQNLNHDAMYWYRQDPGQGLRLIYYSQIVNDFQKGDIAEGYSVSREKKESFPLTVTSAQKNPTAFYLCASSISGNTIYFGEGSWLTVV.

The chain joins TRBV15 to TRBJ2-5, with TRBD1 identical over 11 bases. The ends lost 5 bases at V and 4 bases at J; junction bases unmatched: 6. The CDR3 has 15 amino acids. Germline V CDR1 and CDR2: LNHNV, YYDKDF (reference sequence). The DNA for the CDR3 is TGTGCCACCAGCCGGGACAGGGGGATTATAGAGACCCAGTACTTC. Amino acids: CATSRDRGIIETQYF.

This clone has just a few counts. CDR3 amino acids: CASSTPGTGYGYTF. The CDR3 bases are TGTGCCAGCAGCACCCCCGGGACAGGGTACGGCTACACCTTC. The J gene is TRBJ1-2, the V gene TRBV9; 9 nucleotides match TRBD1. Germline V gene sequence: CDR1 SGDLS, CDR2 YYNGEE. The V segment lost 4 bases and the J segment 8 bases; nucleotides outside the gene matches: 9. CDR3 length: 14 amino acids.

This chain links TRBV18 with TRBJ1-1, with TRBD1 matching 10 bases. This CDR3 is built from 16 residues. J lost 4 bases, V lost 5 bases, and 10 bases had no gene match. Germline assignment: CDR1 KGHSH and CDR2 LQKENI. The CDR3 bases are TGTGCCAGCTCAGCGCAAGCCGGACAGGGGGGCACTGAAGCTTTCTTT. Its protein product is CASSAQAGQGGTEAFF.

Here the CDR3 reads CAIQTGAGNTIYF. CDR3 DNA sequence: TGTGCCATACAGACAGGGGCCGGAAACACCATATATTTT. The J gene is TRBJ1-3, the V gene TRBV2, with 8 bases fitting TRBD1. J gave up 4 bases and V 10 bases, and 6 bases lay outside the gene matches. Germline V CDR1 and CDR2: SNHLY, FYNNEI. The CDR3 is made up of 13 amino acids.

This chain connects TRBV4-1 to TRBJ2-3; possible D gene TRBD1, 6 bases. The CDR3 is 15 amino acids. CDR1 and CDR2 from the germline V gene are MGHRA and YSYEKL. Deletions cut 5 bases from V and 2 bases from J, with 14 bases between. CDR3: CASSYRQEPTDTQYF. CDR3 DNA: TGCGCCAGCAGCTATAGACAGGAGCCCACAGATACGCAGTATTTT.

The genes are TRBV5-1 and TRBJ2-1; no reliable D call. CDR1 is SGHRS and CDR2 is YFSETQ in the germline V gene. The germline V and J ends were trimmed by 0 bases and 3 bases, with 7 bases remaining between them. CDR3 length: 14 amino acids. CDR3 amino acids: CASSLEHLYNEQFF. CDR3 sequence (DNA): TGCGCCAGCAGCTTGGAACACCTCTACAATGAGCAGTTCTTC.